The 2 T cell receptor beta chains below come from one sample, sequenced in a study of T-cell memory formation after mild COVID-19. TCRdb processed the 5' RACE reads anew with MiXCR; each CDR3 protein has one entry. Of 380,000 or so distinct CDR3 sequences detected, approximately 14% appear once; the ten largest clones hold about 20%. The sequenced sample was PBMCs or a T cell subset sorted from them (not recorded which). These receptor sequences come from a man younger than 30 who had mild COVID-19 (a few samples of this study predate the infection). Cell type and time point are not known.

This clonotype was counted only a few times. J is TRBJ2-7 and V is TRBV15; D may be TRBD1 or TRBD2 (5 bases each). V shed 0 bases and J shed 3 bases, with 12 bases lying between them. CDR1 and CDR2 from the germline V gene are LNHNV and YYDKDF (reference sequence). The CDR3 runs to 15 residues. The CDR3: CATSRDRGYFYEQYF. The CDR3 DNA reads TGTGCCACCAGCAGAGATCGGGGCTATTTCTACGAGCAGTACTTC.

The table lists this clonotype with a few counts. This chain uses TRBV10-3 with TRBJ2-7; D gene unclear. This CDR3 is 13 amino acids long. The V and J ends lost 3 bases and 6 bases respectively, with 12 bases between them. CDR1 is ENHRY, CDR2 SYGVKD, per germline. The CDR3 sequence: CAISEGAPLEQYV. CDR3 DNA: TGTGCCATCAGTGAAGGAGCACCTCTCGAGCAGTACGTC.